The 18 T cell receptor beta chains below all came from one sample that was sequenced in a study of blood T cell repertoires in COVID-19. Clones were read by immunoSEQ multiplex PCR, and TCRdb kept only the in-frame ones, dropping some. The sample includes about 19,000 clones, approximately 88% of them seen just once. Sequenced: peripheral blood. All receptors come from a human donor in a cohort sampled during active COVID-19.

The chain links TRBV27 to TRBJ1-2, with D possibly TRBD1 on 5 matching bases. V lost 2 bases to trimming and J lost 2 bases, with 12 bases between them. Per germline, CDR1 MNHEY and CDR2 SMNVEV (reference sequence). The CDR3 has 15 amino acids. CDR3 in DNA: TGTGCCAGCAGTTTAAGCCACAGGTTGAACTATGGCTACACCTTC. Translation gives CASSLSHRLNYGYTF.

The chain is built from TRBV9 and TRBJ1-1, with D hard to call. Germline assignment: CDR1 SGDLS and CDR2 YYNGEE. This CDR3 region has 15 residues. V was shortened by 2 bases and J by 0 bases, with 11 bases between the two germline ends. The CDR3 reads CASSVPPRMNTEAFF. DNA for the CDR3: TGTGCCAGCAGCGTCCCCCCCAGGATGAACACTGAAGCTTTCTTT.

CDR3 region: CASSNSGGVTEAFF. The CDR3 DNA sequence: TGCGCCAGCAGCAACTCAGGGGGCGTCACTGAAGCTTTCTTT. V usage is TRBV5-1 and J usage is TRBJ1-1; the match to TRBD1 covers 8 bases. The CDR3 runs to 14 residues. Germline CDR1 and CDR2: SGHRS and YFSETQ. J was trimmed by 4 bases and V by 4 bases; bases with no gene match: 6.

V is TRBV19 and J is TRBJ2-7, with TRBD2 matching 9 bases. Trimming at V came to 1 base and at J to 2 bases, leaving 9 bases not matched to a gene. The CDR3 totals 17 residues. Germline V lookup: CDR1 LNHDA, CDR2 SQIVND (reference sequence). The CDR3 spells CASSIGLGLAGTYEQYF. The CDR3 nucleotides are TGTGCCAGTAGTATAGGTCTGGGCCTAGCGGGAACCTACGAGCAGTACTTC.

The chain combines TRBV5-1 with TRBJ2-5; D is unclear. Trimming shortened V by 1 base and J by 5 bases, and 9 bases separated the two germline ends. CDR1 is SGHRS, CDR2 YFSETQ, per germline. This CDR3 has 13 amino acids. CDR3 sequence reads: CASSLTGGETQYF. The DNA for the CDR3 is TGCGCCAGCAGCTTGACGGGTGGGGAGACCCAGTACTTC.

The V and J genes are TRBV10-3 and TRBJ1-1; 8 bases map to TRBD1. The CDR3 sequence is 14 residues long. Trimming cost V 6 bases and J 3 bases; bases outside gene matches: 6. CDR1 ENHRY and CDR2 SYGVKD come from the germline V gene. This CDR3 reads CAISGQGLDTEAFF. DNA for the CDR3: TGTGCCATCAGCGGACAGGGTTTGGACACTGAAGCTTTCTTT.

This chain joins TRBV19 and TRBJ1-5, with 8 positions matching TRBD1. V was clipped by 1 base and J by 4 bases; unmatched bases: 9. Germline V gene data show CDR1 as LNHDA and CDR2 as SQIVND (reference sequence). The CDR3 contains 17 residues. The CDR3 nucleotides are TGTGCCAGTAGTATAGTCGGAGCGGGACAGGTAAATCAGCCCCAGCATTTT. Its translation: CASSIVGAGQVNQPQHF.

This clone was detected a few times. J is TRBJ2-3 and V is TRBV19; D gene uncertain. The germline gives CDR1 LNHDA, CDR2 SQIVND (reference sequence). V gave up 4 bases and J gave up 0 bases, with 8 bases separating them. The CDR3 sequence is 14 residues long. The CDR3 region has the DNA TGTGCCAGTAGTACAGAAACTAGCACAGATACGCAGTATTTT. Amino acids: CASSTETSTDTQYF.

The chain carries TRBV6-6 and TRBJ1-1; possibly TRBD1 for D (5 bases). The CDR3 has 14 amino acids. V lost 5 bases, J lost 1 base, and 11 bases lay in between. The germline V gene encodes CDR1 MNHNY and CDR2 SVGAGI (reference sequence). CDR3 sequence reads: CASSLTGGNTEAFF. The DNA for the CDR3 is TGTGCCAGCAGTCTAACGGGGGGGAACACTGAAGCTTTCTTT.

The chain recombines TRBV7-8 with TRBJ1-4; D ambiguous. This CDR3 is built from 13 residues. CDR1 SGHVS and CDR2 FQNEAQ come from the germline V gene. Trimming shortened V by 5 bases and J by 8 bases, and 12 bases separated the two germline ends. DNA of the CDR3: TGTGCCAGCAGCCCGAGGGTGGAGGAAAAACTGTTTTTT. It is translated as CASSPRVEEKLFF.

DNA of the CDR3: TGTGCCAGCAGTCCCCCCAGCTCCTACGAGCAGTACTTC. Amino acids: CASSPPSSYEQYF. The gene calls are TRBV28 and TRBJ2-7, with no clear D. The V gene's germline CDR1 is MDHEN and CDR2 SYDVKM. The CDR3 length is 13 residues. Deletions cut 5 bases from V and 0 bases from J, with 8 bases between.

V and J are TRBV4-1 and TRBJ2-1, with a possible D match to TRBD2 (5 bases). The germline gives CDR1 MGHRA, CDR2 YSYEKL. This CDR3 has 14 amino acids. Trimming took off 0 bases at V and 8 bases at J, with 11 bases between the two ends. The CDR3 bases are TGCGCCAGCAGCCAAGAAGGACTCGTGGATGAGCAGTTCTTC. It is translated as CASSQEGLVDEQFF.

The chain combines TRBV7-9 with TRBJ2-7; 8 bases map to TRBD2. This CDR3 region has 15 residues. CDR1 SEHNR and CDR2 FQNEAQ come from the germline V gene (reference sequence). After removal of 2 bases from V and 5 bases from J, the junction contained 8 bases not matched to a gene. The CDR3 DNA reads as TGTGCCAGCAGCTTAACCGAGACTAGCGCCCACGAGCAGTACTTC. It specifies CASSLTETSAHEQYF.

This clone was observed a few times. The rearrangement uses TRBV4-1 and TRBJ2-2; tentative D call: TRBD2 (6 bases). This CDR3 region has 16 residues. The V end was cut by 2 bases, the J end by 0 bases, with 10 bases between. Germline CDR1 and CDR2: MGHRA and YSYEKL. CDR3 residues: CASSQNSGANTGELFF. The DNA of the CDR3 is TGCGCCAGCAGCCAAAACTCGGGGGCGAACACCGGGGAGCTGTTTTTT.

V is TRBV6-2 or TRBV6-3 and J is TRBJ2-7; TRBD2 agrees at 8 bases. V trimming: 3 bases; J trimming: 5 bases; junction bases outside the gene matches: 6. The CDR3 has 14 amino acids. Germline V gives CDR1 MNHEY, CDR2 SVGEGT. CDR3 sequence: CASSYSGTRDEQYF. Written as DNA, the CDR3 is TGTGCCAGCAGTTATAGCGGGACTCGAGACGAGCAGTACTTC.

The V and J genes are TRBV6-6 and TRBJ1-5; D gene uncertain. Per the germline V gene, CDR1 is MNHNY and CDR2 is SVGAGI (reference sequence). The CDR3 consists of 14 residues. V gave up 8 bases and J gave up 1 base, with 12 bases separating them. Here the CDR3 DNA reads TGTGCCAGCTCCTCGACGGGAAGCAATCAGCCCCAGCATTTT. Its translation: CASSSTGSNQPQHF.

This sequence joins TRBV5-4 and TRBJ2-1; D possibly corresponds to TRBD2 (5 bases). This CDR3 spans 15 amino acids. V shed 3 bases and J shed 4 bases, with 14 bases lying between them. Germline V lookup: CDR1 SGHNT, CDR2 YYREEE (reference sequence). The CDR3 is CASSSTGTRYNEQFF. Written as DNA, the CDR3 is TGTGCCAGCAGCTCCACGGGCACTAGGTACAATGAGCAGTTCTTC.

V usage is TRBV12-5 and J usage is TRBJ1-2, with D possibly being TRBD1 (6 bases). Per germline, CDR1 LGHNT and CDR2 FRNRAP. V dropped 2 bases and J dropped 4 bases, with 11 bases sitting between them. The CDR3 runs to 14 residues. This CDR3 reads CASGLTGRGYGYTF. The CDR3 DNA follows: TGTGCTAGTGGTTTGACAGGGAGAGGCTATGGCTACACCTTC.